This T cell receptor (beta chain) stems from a study of blood T cell repertoires in COVID-19. In the study's own analysis: How many nucleated cells were present was estimated from reference gene primer amplification. The data were produced by immunoSEQ multiplex PCR, yet TCRdb's version contains in-frame clones alone and is incomplete. The D gene and trimming were derived from the DNA, and the V and J assignments and clone size from that table. The sample shows 150,000 or so clones, around 84% of them seen only once. In germline, CDR1 is SGHRS, CDR2 YFSETQ. The CDR3 totals 14 residues. V lost 0 bases, J lost 1 base, and 7 bases lay in between. The cohort comprised adults aged roughly 18 to 95 years residing in approximately 25 US areas. Self-reported history from a screening survey and questionnaire set each donor's cohort. Those designated as exposed participants met a COVID-19 case within 2 weeks before study entry.

This sequence was found in a woman aged 50 to 60 who had been exposed to COVID-19. Source material: PBMCs or T cells enriched from blood (not recorded which). The chain joins TRBV5-1 to TRBJ1-1, with D uncertain. The CDR3 nucleotides read TGCGCCAGCAGCTTGGTTCCGGGGAACACTGAAGCTTTCTTT. Translation gives CASSLVPGNTEAFF.